The T cell receptor beta chain under discussion was sequenced for a study of blood T cell repertoires in COVID-19. Per the original methods: From reference gene primer amplification, estimates of nucleated cell counts were derived. Here immunoSEQ multiplex PCR was the method, and the copy in TCRdb shows in-frame clones only, minus some. The V and J calls and clone size are taken from that table; D and trimming were inferred from the DNA. The repertoire holds 30,000 to 35,000 clones, about 91% seen once, with under 30% in the top ten. Trimming removed 0 bases from V and 6 bases from J, with 19 bases in between. Germline V lookup: CDR1 LNHNV, CDR2 YYDKDF (reference sequence). CDR3 length: 17 residues.

The V call is TRBV15, the J call TRBJ2-3, with D possibly TRBD2 on 6 matching bases. Sequencing was performed on peripheral blood. The TCR originated in a man of 80 years or more with acute or convalescent COVID-19. The CDR3 loop is CATSRDRGRPNRDTQYF. The CDR3 DNA reads TGTGCCACCAGCAGAGATCGGGGGAGGCCAAACCGGGATACGCAGTATTTT.